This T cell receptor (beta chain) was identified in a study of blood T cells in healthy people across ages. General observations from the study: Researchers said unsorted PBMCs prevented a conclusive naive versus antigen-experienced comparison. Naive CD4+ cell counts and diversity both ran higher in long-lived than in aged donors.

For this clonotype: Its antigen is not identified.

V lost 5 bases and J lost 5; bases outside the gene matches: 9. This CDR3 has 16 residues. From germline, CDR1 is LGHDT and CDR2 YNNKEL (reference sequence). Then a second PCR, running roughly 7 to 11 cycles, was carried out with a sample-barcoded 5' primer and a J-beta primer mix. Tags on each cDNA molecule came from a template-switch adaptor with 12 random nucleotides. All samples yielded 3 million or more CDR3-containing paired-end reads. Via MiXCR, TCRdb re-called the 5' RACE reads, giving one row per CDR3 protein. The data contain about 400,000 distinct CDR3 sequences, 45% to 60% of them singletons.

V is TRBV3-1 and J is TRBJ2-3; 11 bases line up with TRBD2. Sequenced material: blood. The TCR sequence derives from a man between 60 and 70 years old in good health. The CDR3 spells CASSYSLAGAKDTQYF. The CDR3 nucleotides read TGTGCCAGCAGCTACTCACTAGCGGGAGCAAAAGATACGCAGTATTTT.